Below, 13 T cell receptor beta chains from the same sample are listed, as sequenced in a study of blood T cell repertoires in COVID-19. Clones were sequenced by immunoSEQ multiplex PCR, and TCRdb holds only the in-frame ones, with some missing. The repertoire consists of roughly 120,000 clones, with roughly 87% occurring once and the leading ten covering less than 9.5%. The specimen was peripheral blood. These receptors were collected from a human donor in a cohort sampled during active COVID-19.

The chain is built from TRBV11-2 and TRBJ1-2; D uncertain. V dropped 0 bases and J dropped 5 bases, with 10 bases sitting between them. The CDR3 covers 14 residues. CDR1 and CDR2 from the germline V gene are SGHAT and FQNNGV. The CDR3 sequence is CASSLERGLYGYTF. The CDR3 DNA reads as TGTGCCAGCAGCTTAGAGCGAGGGTTGTATGGCTACACCTTC.

This clone was counted once. The V gene is TRBV23-1, the J gene TRBJ1-3, with D hard to call. TRBV23-1 is annotated as an ORF whose role is uncertain. The germline V and J ends were trimmed by 2 bases and 0 bases, with 2 bases remaining between them. This CDR3 contains 13 residues. The CDR3 loop reads CASSQLSGNTIYF. In DNA, the CDR3 is TGCGCCAGCAGTCAACTCTCTGGAAACACCATATATTTT.

The chain links TRBV19 to TRBJ2-1; D is perhaps TRBD2 (6 bases). CDR3 length: 14 amino acids. The germline CDR1 and CDR2 sequences are LNHDA and SQIVND (reference sequence). V was trimmed by 3 bases and J by 8 bases, leaving 14 bases between them. The CDR3 spells CASSIPGGEDEQFF. The DNA for the CDR3 is TGTGCCAGTAGTATCCCAGGCGGGGAGGATGAGCAGTTCTTC.

The J gene is TRBJ1-2, the V gene TRBV2; D gene uncertain. Germline-derived CDR1 and CDR2 are SNHLY and FYNNEI. This CDR3 has 17 amino acids. V shed 6 bases and J shed 4 bases, with 24 bases lying between them. Here the CDR3 reads CASSLQSKDFGAYGYTF. In DNA, the CDR3 is TGTGCCAGCAGCCTCCAATCAAAGGACTTTGGCGCCTATGGCTACACCTTC.

V is TRBV27 and J is TRBJ1-5, with 11 bases fitting TRBD1. With 10 bases clipped from V and 6 bases from J, the junction kept 5 bases outside the gene matches. Germline V CDR1 and CDR2: MNHEY, SMNVEV (reference sequence). This CDR3 is built from 13 residues. CDR3 residues: CATRGQGGQPQHF. The CDR3 bases are TGTGCCACCAGGGGACAGGGGGGTCAGCCCCAGCATTTT.

V and J are TRBV7-9 and TRBJ2-1, with D possibly TRBD2 on 6 matching bases. V was shortened by 2 bases and J by 6 bases, with 17 bases between the two germline ends. Germline CDR1 SEHNR, CDR2 FQNEAQ (reference sequence). This CDR3 is 16 amino acids long. The CDR3 DNA is TGTGCCAGCAGCTTATCGGCCCCGGCGGGGCGCAATGAGCAGTTCTTC. Translating it yields CASSLSAPAGRNEQFF.

Notes on this clone: At one of its ends the junction is not consistent with the germline gene, which may arise from a read error. The CDR3 sequence: CASSRQGEGADTQYF. Here the CDR3 DNA reads TGTGCTAGCAGCCGACAGGGAGAAGGCGCAGATACGCAGTATTTT. The chain joins TRBV7-7 to TRBJ2-3; 7 positions agree with TRBD1. Germline V gene lookup returns CDR1 SSHAT and CDR2 FNYEAQ (reference sequence). CDR3 length: 15 amino acids.

This chain connects TRBV6-1 to TRBJ1-2; perhaps TRBD1 as D (5 bases). CDR1 and CDR2 from the germline V gene are MNHNS and SASEGT. This CDR3 contains 13 residues. The V end was cut by 2 bases, the J end by 4 bases, with 8 bases between. CDR3 DNA sequence: TGTGCCAGCAGTGAAACAGGATTCTATGGCTACACCTTC. Its protein is CASSETGFYGYTF.

The CDR3 region has the DNA TGTGCCAGCAGGGACCGACAGGGGGCCAATCAGCCCCAGCATTTT. Residues: CASRDRQGANQPQHF. The genes are TRBV6-6 and TRBJ1-5; 10 bases are shared with TRBD1. Germline lookup yields CDR1 MNHNY and CDR2 SVGAGI (reference sequence). Trimming cost V 6 bases and J 3 bases; bases outside gene matches: 5. The CDR3 runs to 15 residues.

The chain is built from TRBV13 and TRBJ1-6; the D is unclear. Germline V gives CDR1 PRHDT, CDR2 FYEKMQ (reference sequence). V was trimmed by 0 bases and J by 7 bases, leaving 4 bases between them. The CDR3 consists of 13 residues. Written as DNA, the CDR3 is TGTGCCAGCAGCTTAGGTCAGAATTCACCCCTCCACTTT. Encoded protein: CASSLGQNSPLHF.

The chain links TRBV19 to TRBJ1-5; 8 bases align to TRBD1. The CDR3 runs 16 residues. The V segment lost 5 bases and the J segment 5 bases; nucleotides outside the gene matches: 11. Germline lookup yields CDR1 LNHDA and CDR2 SQIVND (reference sequence). The CDR3 nucleotides are TGTGCCAGTAGTTTCAGGGGGCGGGTCGTCGATCAGCCCCAGCATTTT. The encoded protein is CASSFRGRVVDQPQHF. The whole variable domain, filled in from reference TRBV19 and TRBJ1-5, reads DGGITQSPKYLFRKEGQNVTLSCEQNLNHDAMYWYRQDPGQGLRLIYYSQIVNDFQKGDIAEGYSVSREKKESFPLTVTSAQKNPTAFYLCASSFRGRVVDQPQHFGDGTRLSIL.

The V gene is TRBV12-3 or TRBV12-4, the J gene TRBJ1-1; maybe TRBD1 (5 bases). This CDR3 has 13 residues. V lost 5 bases and J 3 bases, leaving 10 bases between the germline ends. This CDR3 reads CASSAREDTEAFF. The CDR3 DNA is TGTGCCAGCAGTGCCAGGGAGGACACTGAAGCTTTCTTT.

J is TRBJ2-7 and V is TRBV27; D is undetermined. The CDR3 totals 11 residues. With 6 bases removed from V and 3 bases from J, the gap between germline ends came to 6 bases. The germline V gene encodes CDR1 MNHEY and CDR2 SMNVEV (reference sequence). CDR3 residues: CASRENYEQYF. In nucleotides, the CDR3 is TGTGCCAGCAGAGAGAACTACGAGCAGTACTTC.